The 32 T cell receptor beta chains listed next were all sequenced from one sample in a study of cytomegalovirus exposure and HLA in healthy donors (dated by TCRdb to 2015 to 2018). Libraries were constructed by the immunoSEQ multiplex PCR assay. This immuneACCESS table, as held by TCRdb, lists in-frame sequences with V and J called but not all clones. Of the missing ones, under half trace to an unresolved V gene in checked studies; the others have no known cause. In this sample the table shows about 250,000 clones, about 90% of which occur a single time. The top ten hold around 13% of the sample. The sample consisted of PBMCs. The source is a man younger than 35 in good health and CMV-seropositive.

The chain employs TRBV27 and TRBJ2-3; TRBD2 agrees at 9 bases. CDR3 size: 15 residues. V lost 5 bases, J lost 2 bases, and 5 bases stayed unmatched. The germline V gene encodes CDR1 MNHEY and CDR2 SMNVEV (reference sequence). The CDR3 reads CASSPRLAVTDTQYF. CDR3 nucleotides: TGTGCCAGCAGTCCCCGACTAGCGGTCACAGATACGCAGTATTTT.

This clone was detected a few times. The CDR3: CASTLDRGGTNYGYTF. CDR3 in DNA: TGTGCCAGCACCCTAGACAGAGGGGGAACGAACTATGGCTACACCTTC. This rearrangement joins TRBV9 to TRBJ1-2, with D possibly TRBD1 on 6 matching bases. The CDR3 is made up of 16 amino acids. Deletions cut 6 bases from V and 2 bases from J, with 20 bases between. Germline V gene sequence: CDR1 SGDLS, CDR2 YYNGEE. Full variable domain (missing parts from reference TRBV9 and TRBJ1-2): DSGVTQTPKHLITATGQRVTLRCSPRSGDLSVYWYQQSLDQGLQFLIQYYNGEERAKGNILERFSAQQFPDLHSELNLSSLELGDSALYFCASTLDRGGTNYGYTFGSGTRLTVV.

This clone was picked up a small number of times. The chain couples TRBV2 to TRBJ2-2, with 8 bases matching TRBD1. The germline CDR1 and CDR2 sequences are SNHLY and FYNNEI. The CDR3 sequence is 14 residues long. CDR3 amino acids: CAVAGQANTGELFF. The DNA for the CDR3 is TGTGCAGTTGCGGGACAGGCGAACACCGGGGAGCTGTTTTTT. The whole variable domain, filled in from reference TRBV2 and TRBJ2-2, reads EPEVTQTPSHQVTQMGQEVILRCVPISNHLYFYWYRQILGQKVEFLVSFYNNEISEKSEIFDDQFSVERPDGSNFTLKIRSTKLEDSAMYFCAVAGQANTGELFFGEGSRLTVL.

The V gene is TRBV7-8, the J gene TRBJ1-2, with unresolved D. Deletions cut 1 base from V and 7 bases from J, with 10 bases between. CDR1 SGHVS and CDR2 FQNEAQ come from the germline V gene. The CDR3 covers 13 residues. The CDR3 DNA reads as TGTGCCAGCAGCTTAGGACCTGTCGGTGGCTACACCTTC. It yields the protein CASSLGPVGGYTF.

The chain links TRBV4-1 to TRBJ2-7; D unclear. The CDR3 is 13 amino acids. Germline CDR1 MGHRA, CDR2 YSYEKL. V was cut by 1 base and J by 4 bases, with 8 bases left in between. The CDR3 DNA reads TGCGCCAGCAGCCAAGTAGATAAGTACGAGCAGTACTTC. It specifies CASSQVDKYEQYF.

The CDR3 region is CASSVGTGGFGGYTF. The CDR3 DNA is TGTGCCAGCAGTGTCGGGACAGGGGGGTTCGGTGGCTACACCTTC. The chain uses TRBV25-1 and TRBJ1-2; 11 bases map to TRBD1. Germline-derived CDR1 and CDR2 are MGHDK and SYGVNS. This CDR3 comprises 15 residues. The ends lost 4 bases at V and 7 bases at J; junction bases unmatched: 8.

The chain employs TRBV30 and TRBJ1-1, with D tentatively TRBD1 (6 bases). CDR1 and CDR2 from the germline V gene are GTSNPN and SVGIG (reference sequence). Deletions cut 2 bases from V and 5 bases from J, with 15 bases between. This CDR3 contains 14 residues. The CDR3 nucleotides read TGTGCCTGGAGTCGAGTGGGGGGCGCGACTGAAGCTTTCTTT. Translated: CAWSRVGGATEAFF.

CDR3 sequence reads: CASLTGLAGGAEADTQYF. Written as DNA, the CDR3 is TGTGCCAGCCTAACGGGACTAGCGGGAGGGGCGGAGGCAGATACGCAGTATTTT. The chain carries TRBV25-1 and TRBJ2-3; 16 bases map to TRBD2. The germline V gene has CDR1 MGHDK and CDR2 SYGVNS. Trimming took 8 bases from V and 4 from J; bases not matched to a gene: 12. CDR3 size: 18 residues.

The gene calls are TRBV10-2 and TRBJ2-3; 7 bases are shared with TRBD2. Trimming cost V 5 bases and J 1 base; bases outside gene matches: 3. Germline-derived CDR1 and CDR2 are WSHSY and SAAADI. This CDR3 region has 14 residues. In nucleotides, the CDR3 is TGCGCCAGCAGTCCCGGACTAGGCACAGATACGCAGTATTTT. Protein product: CASSPGLGTDTQYF.

The chain recombines TRBV9 with TRBJ2-1, with 8 bases matching TRBD2. Looked up from germline, CDR1 is SGDLS and CDR2 is YYNGEE. V shed 3 bases, J shed 2 bases, and the junction held 7 bases outside the gene matches. The CDR3 consists of 16 residues. In DNA, the CDR3 is TGTGCCAGCAGCGGACTAGCGTCTAAAACCTACAATGAGCAGTTCTTC. Protein sequence: CASSGLASKTYNEQFF.

The V gene is TRBV19, the J gene TRBJ2-7, with no clear D. The CDR3 totals 11 residues. With 10 bases removed from V and 3 bases from J, the gap between germline ends came to 10 bases. CDR1 is LNHDA and CDR2 is SQIVND in the germline V gene (reference sequence). The CDR3 sequence: CATSSRYEQYF. CDR3 in DNA: TGTGCCACCTCCTCCCGCTACGAGCAGTACTTC.

Only one count was recorded for this clone. This chain connects TRBV28 to TRBJ2-1; D not certain. The V gene lost 4 bases and the J gene lost 2 bases, with 6 bases spanning the gap. Germline loops: CDR1 MDHEN, CDR2 SYDVKM. This CDR3 is 13 amino acids long. CDR3 sequence reads: CASSSGAYNEQFF. The DNA for the CDR3 is TGTGCCAGCAGTTCCGGCGCCTACAATGAGCAGTTCTTC.

V usage is TRBV30 and J usage is TRBJ2-4, with 8 bases aligning to TRBD1. V trimming: 0 bases; J trimming: 9 bases; junction bases outside the gene matches: 10. This CDR3 contains 15 residues. The germline V gene has CDR1 GTSNPN and CDR2 SVGIG (reference sequence). DNA of the CDR3: TGTGCCTGGAGTGTACCACAGGGGGTAGTAAGCATTCAGTACTTC. It specifies CAWSVPQGVVSIQYF.

The rearrangement uses TRBV5-1 and TRBJ1-1; the D is unclear. The CDR3 has 16 amino acids. Germline V gene sequence: CDR1 SGHRS, CDR2 YFSETQ. Trimming removed 5 bases from V and 1 base from J, with 18 bases in between. The CDR3 DNA sequence: TGCGCCAGCAGGCCCGCAACAGCGGGAGAGAACACTGAAGCTTTCTTT. Protein: CASRPATAGENTEAFF.

This clone was seen only once. This chain joins TRBV6-1 and TRBJ2-7; D may be TRBD2 (6 bases). V was pared by 3 bases and J by 3 bases, with 21 bases between. Germline CDR1 is MNHNS and CDR2 is SASEGT. The CDR3 runs to 17 residues. Here the CDR3 reads CASSDGGRMRFLYEQYF. In nucleotides, the CDR3 is TGTGCCAGCAGTGATGGAGGGAGGATGCGATTTCTCTACGAGCAGTACTTC.

The chain carries TRBV29-1 and TRBJ2-3; D might be TRBD2 (5 bases). V was clipped by 4 bases and J by 6 bases, with 17 bases between them. Germline loops: CDR1 SQVTM, CDR2 ANQGSEA. The CDR3 contains 14 residues. The CDR3 sequence: CSVVGEFGTDTQYF. The CDR3 DNA sequence: TGCAGCGTTGTCGGGGAATTCGGTACGGATACGCAGTATTTT.

The chain is built from TRBV6-6 and TRBJ1-1; TRBD1 aligns across 8 bases. Germline values: CDR1 MNHNY, CDR2 SVGAGI (reference sequence). The length of the CDR3 is 14 residues. Trimming at V came to 5 bases and at J to 1 base, leaving 3 bases not matched to a gene. CDR3 sequence reads: CASSTTGGNTEAFF. As DNA, the CDR3 is TGTGCCAGCAGTACTACAGGGGGGAACACTGAAGCTTTCTTT.

The V and J genes are TRBV6-1 and TRBJ2-7, with TRBD1 matching 7 bases. J gave up 0 bases and V 5 bases, and 4 bases lay outside the gene matches. This CDR3 contains 14 residues. Looked up from germline, CDR1 is MNHNS and CDR2 is SASEGT. The CDR3: CASSIGGSSYEQYF. CDR3 nucleotide sequence: TGTGCCAGCAGTATAGGGGGCAGCTCCTACGAGCAGTACTTC.

This chain joins TRBV9 and TRBJ2-2; unclear D gene. Germline V gene sequence: CDR1 SGDLS, CDR2 YYNGEE. Between the trimmed V and J ends, which lost 0 bases and 0 bases, there was a span of 6 bases. CDR3 length: 15 residues. DNA of the CDR3: TGTGCCAGCAGCGTAGGTAATTCGAACACCGGGGAGCTGTTTTTT. This encodes CASSVGNSNTGELFF.

The rearrangement uses TRBV6-1 and TRBJ1-5, with D hard to call. V lost 8 bases, J lost 0 bases, and 11 bases lay in between. The CDR3 has 14 amino acids. Germline CDR1 and CDR2: MNHNS and SASEGT. CDR3 residues: CASVRLSSNQPQHF. CDR3 nucleotide sequence: TGTGCCAGCGTTCGACTGAGTAGCAATCAGCCCCAGCATTTT.

This chain uses TRBV2 with TRBJ1-2; possibly TRBD1 for D (5 bases). V gave up 7 bases and J gave up 4 bases, with 25 bases separating them. There are 17 residues in the CDR3. Looked up from germline, CDR1 is SNHLY and CDR2 is FYNNEI. The CDR3 coding sequence is TGTGCCAGCACCGCTCCCGGTCAGGGACCGCCGCTCTATGGCTACACCTTC. Protein product: CASTAPGQGPPLYGYTF.

The V and J genes are TRBV5-1 and TRBJ1-1; D perhaps matches TRBD1 (5 bases). Germline CDR1 SGHRS, CDR2 YFSETQ. The CDR3 length is 15 residues. The V end was cut by 5 bases, the J end by 0 bases, with 14 bases between. The CDR3 reads CASRQMTVMNTEAFF. The CDR3 bases are TGCGCCAGCAGACAAATGACAGTCATGAACACTGAAGCTTTCTTT.

This clone appeared a few times. The rearrangement links TRBV5-1 to TRBJ2-2; TRBD2 matches at 11 bases. This CDR3 has 18 residues. The germline gives CDR1 SGHRS, CDR2 YFSETQ. The trim removed 0 bases at V and 2 bases at J, leaving 6 bases unmatched. The CDR3 sequence: CASSLGRGLADNTGELFF. CDR3 nucleotides: TGCGCCAGCAGCTTGGGCAGGGGACTAGCGGATAACACCGGGGAGCTGTTTTTT.

The chain has TRBV7-9 and TRBJ2-7; 7 nucleotides line up with TRBD2. The CDR3 length is 15 residues. Germline values: CDR1 SEHNR, CDR2 FQNEAQ (reference sequence). V lost 5 bases and J lost 3; bases outside the gene matches: 10. This CDR3 reads CASSPIGREYYEQYF. The DNA of the CDR3 is TGTGCCAGCAGCCCTATTGGGCGGGAGTACTACGAGCAGTACTTC.

This CDR3 is CASSPQTGFQPQHF. CDR3 coding DNA: TGTGCCAGCAGCCCCCAGACCGGGTTTCAGCCCCAGCATTTT. This chain links TRBV7-6 with TRBJ1-5; no reliable D call. Germline CDR1 is SGHVS and CDR2 is FNYEAQ. V dropped 5 bases and J dropped 6 bases, with 14 bases sitting between them. This CDR3 comprises 14 residues.

The CDR3 region has the DNA TGCGCCAGCAGCACGGGACTAGCGGGAGTAGATACGCAGTATTTT. Amino acid sequence: CASSTGLAGVDTQYF. This chain uses TRBV5-1 with TRBJ2-3; 14 nucleotides line up with TRBD2. J lost 5 bases, V lost 4 bases, and 3 bases had no gene match. The CDR3 consists of 15 residues. CDR1 is SGHRS and CDR2 is YFSETQ in the germline V gene.

This clone is a singleton in its sample. The chain links TRBV15 to TRBJ2-7; 13 bases are a match to TRBD2. The CDR3 length is 15 residues. V lost 6 bases and J lost 6; bases outside the gene matches: 8. Germline CDR1 is LNHNV and CDR2 is YYDKDF (reference sequence). The CDR3 sequence: CATSVRTSGRTEQYF. The CDR3 bases are TGTGCCACCAGTGTCCGGACTAGCGGGAGAACCGAGCAGTACTTC.

The chain carries TRBV2 and TRBJ1-4; TRBD1 might be the D (6 bases). The CDR3 is 15 amino acids. Trimming left V 6 bases short and J 4 bases short, with 15 bases between. Germline V lookup: CDR1 SNHLY, CDR2 FYNNEI. The CDR3 region is CASSLLGGVNEKLFF. In nucleotides, the CDR3 is TGTGCCAGCAGCCTGCTTGGGGGCGTTAATGAAAAACTGTTTTTT.

This sequence joins TRBV15 and TRBJ1-5; D is perhaps TRBD1 (5 bases). The germline CDR1 and CDR2 sequences are LNHNV and YYDKDF (reference sequence). Trimming removed 0 bases from V and 7 bases from J, with 13 bases in between. The CDR3 is 15 amino acids. The CDR3 sequence: CATSRDPGSGQPQHF. The CDR3 coding sequence is TGTGCCACCAGCAGAGATCCAGGGTCCGGGCAGCCCCAGCATTTT.

The rearrangement links TRBV27 to TRBJ2-7; D is unresolved. Germline V CDR1 and CDR2: MNHEY, SMNVEV (reference sequence). V lost 2 bases, J lost 5 bases, and 7 bases lay in between. The length of the CDR3 is 12 residues. CDR3 sequence (DNA): TGTGCCAGCAGTTTAGTGGGGAACGAGCAGTACTTC. Protein product: CASSLVGNEQYF.

The chain employs TRBV6-5 and TRBJ1-1; D remains ambiguous. The germline gives CDR1 MNHEY, CDR2 SVGAGI. With 7 bases removed from V and 10 bases from J, the gap between germline ends came to 13 bases. CDR3 length equals 11 residues. The CDR3, as DNA: TGTGCCAGCACATCGCGGGTCGGAGCTTTCTTT. Amino acid sequence: CASTSRVGAFF.

V is TRBV5-1 and J is TRBJ2-1; D not certain. The CDR3 spans 12 residues. Germline V gene lookup returns CDR1 SGHRS and CDR2 YFSETQ. The V gene lost 0 bases and the J gene lost 7 bases, with 5 bases spanning the gap. The CDR3 nucleotides are TGCGCCAGCAGCTTGGGCAGGAATGAGCAGTTCTTC. It yields the protein CASSLGRNEQFF.